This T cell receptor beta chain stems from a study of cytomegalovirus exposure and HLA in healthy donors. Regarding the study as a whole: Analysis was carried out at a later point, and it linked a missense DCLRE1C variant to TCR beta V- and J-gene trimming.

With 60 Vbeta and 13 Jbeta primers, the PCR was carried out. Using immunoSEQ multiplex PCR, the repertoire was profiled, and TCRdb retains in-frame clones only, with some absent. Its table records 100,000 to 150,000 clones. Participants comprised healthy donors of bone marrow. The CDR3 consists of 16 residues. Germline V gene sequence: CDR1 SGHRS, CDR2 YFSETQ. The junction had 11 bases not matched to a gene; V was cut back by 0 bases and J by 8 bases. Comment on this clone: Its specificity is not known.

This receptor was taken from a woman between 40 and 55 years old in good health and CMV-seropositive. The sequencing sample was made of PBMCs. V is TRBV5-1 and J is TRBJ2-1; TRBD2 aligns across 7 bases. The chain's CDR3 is CASSLGQGGDWDEQFF. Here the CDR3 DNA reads TGCGCCAGCAGCTTGGGGCAGGGAGGGGACTGGGATGAGCAGTTCTTC. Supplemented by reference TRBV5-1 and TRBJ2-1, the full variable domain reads KAGVTQTPRYLIKTRGQQVTLSCSPISGHRSVSWYQQTPGQGLQFLFEYFSETQRNKGNFPGRFSGRQFSNSRSEMNVSTLELGDSALYLCASSLGQGGDWDEQFFGPGTRLTVL.